This TCR beta chain was profiled in a study of cytomegalovirus exposure and HLA in healthy donors. J lost 2 bases, V lost 1 base, and 11 bases had no gene match. Germline V lookup: CDR1 LGHNA, CDR2 YNFKEQ. CDR3 length: 20 amino acids. Researchers ran the PCR with 60 Vbeta and 13 Jbeta primers. TCRdb keeps only in-frame clones here, not all; method: immunoSEQ multiplex PCR. The data show about 160,000 clones, with roughly 85% seen just once and roughly 1.2% held by the top ten. This chain uses TRBV4-2 with TRBJ2-5; TRBD2 aligns across 15 bases. Sequencing was done on a sample of PBMCs. The sequence came from a woman aged 45-65 years in good health and CMV-seronegative. The CDR3 DNA reads as TGTGCCAGCAGCCAAGTGAACGGTGGGACTAGCGGGGGGACACAAGAGACCCAGTACTTC. This translates into CASSQVNGGTSGGTQETQYF.